This T cell receptor (beta chain) was captured by sequencing in a study of blood T cell repertoires in COVID-19. Germline CDR1 reads WNHNN; CDR2 reads SYGVQD (reference sequence). V was trimmed by 2 bases and J by 0 bases, leaving 5 bases between them. The length of the CDR3 is 14 residues. Profiling relied on immunoSEQ multiplex PCR, and the TCRdb table lists in-frame clones only, not all of them. The top ten clones hold around 2.5% of a sample with under 250,000 clones, roughly 80% of them seen once. The V call is TRBV10-1, the J call TRBJ1-3, with no clear D. What was sequenced was peripheral blood. This sequence originates from a woman aged 70-85 years with active or convalescent COVID-19. CDR3 loop: CASSEGSSGNTIYF. DNA of the CDR3: TGCGCCAGCAGTGAGGGGAGCTCTGGAAACACCATATATTTT.